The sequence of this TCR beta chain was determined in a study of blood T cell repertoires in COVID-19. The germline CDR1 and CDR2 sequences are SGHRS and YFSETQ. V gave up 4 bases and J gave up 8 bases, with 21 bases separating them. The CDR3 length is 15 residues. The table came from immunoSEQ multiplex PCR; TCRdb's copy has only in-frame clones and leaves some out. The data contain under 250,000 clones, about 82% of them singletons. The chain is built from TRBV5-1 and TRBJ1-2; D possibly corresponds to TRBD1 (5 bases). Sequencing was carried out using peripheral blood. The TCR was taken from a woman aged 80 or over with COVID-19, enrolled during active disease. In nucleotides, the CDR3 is TGCGCCAGCAGCCCTGGAGGGGCACCGAGCTTGGGCTACACCTTC. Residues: CASSPGGAPSLGYTF.